The 22 T cell receptor beta chains in this list originate from one sample, sequenced in a study of blood T cell repertoires in COVID-19. Data came from immunoSEQ multiplex PCR; TCRdb stores just in-frame clones and leaves some out. The data hold some 270,000 clones, with about 88% observed a single time. Sequenced input: PBMCs or T cells enriched from blood (not recorded which). These receptors were taken from a woman in her forties or fifties who had been exposed to COVID-19.

There are many counts of this clone. This chain connects TRBV9 to TRBJ2-1; 8 positions match TRBD2. The length of the CDR3 is 14 residues. V dropped 6 bases and J dropped 7; count of bases not matched to a gene: 9. Looked up from germline, CDR1 is SGDLS and CDR2 is YYNGEE. The CDR3 nucleotides are TGTGCCAGCACCCGGGGGGGGGCGGGGAATGAGCAGTTCTTC. Its protein product is CASTRGGAGNEQFF.

This clone was recorded once. The chain couples TRBV29-1 to TRBJ2-1, with TRBD1 matching over 7 bases. Germline CDR1 reads SQVTM; CDR2 reads ANQGSEA. This CDR3 contains 14 residues. The ends lost 7 bases at V and 4 bases at J; junction bases unmatched: 10. In DNA, the CDR3 is TGCAGCGCTACATCGGGACAGAGGTACAATGAGCAGTTCTTC. Its protein is CSATSGQRYNEQFF.

The V and J genes are TRBV5-6 and TRBJ1-1; 9 bases are shared with TRBD1. This CDR3 comprises 15 residues. After removal of 4 bases from V and 4 bases from J, the junction contained 8 bases not matched to a gene. CDR1 is SGHDT, CDR2 YYEEEE, per germline. The CDR3: CASSLGTGLGTEAFF. For the CDR3, the DNA is TGTGCCAGCAGCCTTGGGACAGGGCTGGGCACTGAAGCTTTCTTT. Complete variable domain (other parts from reference TRBV5-6 and TRBJ1-1): DAGVTQSPTHLIKTRGQQVTLRCSPKSGHDTVSWYQQALGQGPQFIFQYYEEEERQRGNFPDRFSGHQFPNYSSELNVNALLLGDSALYLCASSLGTGLGTEAFFGQGTRLTVV.

DNA of the CDR3: TGCGCCAGCACCGGGACCGGGGGAAGCTCCTACAATGAGCAGTTCTTC. It is translated as CASTGTGGSSYNEQFF. The V and J genes are TRBV5-1 and TRBJ2-1; D possibly corresponds to TRBD2 (6 bases). The CDR3 is 16 amino acids. Trimming shortened V by 6 bases and J by 0 bases, and 16 bases separated the two germline ends. In germline, CDR1 is SGHRS, CDR2 YFSETQ.

This chain joins TRBV6-5 and TRBJ1-6; TRBD1 is a possible D gene (5 bases). Germline V lookup: CDR1 MNHEY, CDR2 SVGAGI. The CDR3 sequence is 12 residues long. V lost 10 bases to trimming and J lost 8 bases, with 12 bases between them. CDR3 in DNA: TGTGCCACCCAGCAGGGTGATTCACCCCTCCACTTT. This encodes CATQQGDSPLHF.

The sample holds one count of this clone. CDR3 nucleotide sequence: TGTGCCAGCAGCTTAGCCCGGGGAGGGGAGACCCAGTACTTC. It encodes CASSLARGGETQYF. The genes are TRBV7-9 and TRBJ2-5, with TRBD2 matching 7 bases. V lost 0 bases and J lost 5; bases outside the gene matches: 3. CDR1 is SEHNR, CDR2 FQNEAQ, per germline (reference sequence). The CDR3 has 14 residues.

The chain carries TRBV7-2 and TRBJ2-7, with D tentatively TRBD1 (7 bases). Deletions cut 2 bases from V and 2 bases from J, with 22 bases between. Germline V CDR1 and CDR2: SGHTA, FQGNSA. The CDR3 consists of 18 residues. DNA of the CDR3: TGTGCCAGCAGCTTAAGAGGTGGCGGGACGGGACAGACCTACGAGCAGTACTTC. Translating gives CASSLRGGGTGQTYEQYF.

The gene calls are TRBV6-5 and TRBJ2-1; tentative D call: TRBD1 (5 bases). CDR3 length equals 15 residues. Trimming cost V 2 bases and J 6 bases, with 14 bases left between them. Germline loops: CDR1 MNHEY, CDR2 SVGAGI. CDR3 region: CASSYQGSYPNEQFF. In DNA form, the CDR3 reads TGTGCCAGCAGTTACCAGGGCTCGTATCCCAATGAGCAGTTCTTC.

This rearrangement joins TRBV5-6 to TRBJ2-2; tentative D call: TRBD2 (6 bases). Germline V gene data show CDR1 as SGHDT and CDR2 as YYEEEE. The CDR3 length is 14 residues. The ends were cut back, 9 bases at V and 2 bases at J, with 14 bases in the middle. CDR3 region: CATSGTYNTGELFF. CDR3 coding DNA: TGTGCCACTTCCGGGACTTATAACACCGGGGAGCTGTTTTTT.

The rearrangement links TRBV2 to TRBJ2-7, with 8 positions matching TRBD1. This CDR3 comprises 14 residues. V lost 7 bases, J lost 7 bases, and 12 bases stayed unmatched. In germline, CDR1 is SNHLY, CDR2 FYNNEI. The CDR3 DNA reads as TGTGCCAGCACGATTACGGACAGGGCGGGGGAGCAGTACTTC. Protein: CASTITDRAGEQYF.

The chain joins TRBV6-5 to TRBJ1-2; D unresolved. Germline V gives CDR1 MNHEY, CDR2 SVGAGI. There are 13 residues in the CDR3. Trimming shortened V by 6 bases and J by 3 bases, and 11 bases separated the two germline ends. Written as DNA, the CDR3 is TGTGCCAGCAGGCCGGGTTTGGACTATGGCTACACCTTC. Its protein product is CASRPGLDYGYTF.

The chain carries TRBV7-8 and TRBJ2-5, with 12 bases lining up with TRBD2. The J segment lost 5 bases and the V segment lost 3 bases, leaving 7 bases of the junction unmatched. This CDR3 has 16 amino acids. Germline loops: CDR1 SGHVS, CDR2 FQNEAQ. In nucleotides, the CDR3 is TGTGCCAGCAGCTTCGGGACTAGCGGGTGGGGGGAGACCCAGTACTTC. Its translation is CASSFGTSGWGETQYF.

The chain links TRBV18 to TRBJ1-2; D uncertain. The germline V gene has CDR1 KGHSH and CDR2 LQKENI. The CDR3 spans 13 residues. The germline V and J ends were trimmed by 2 bases and 3 bases, with 7 bases remaining between them. CDR3 DNA sequence: TGTGCCAGCTCACCAAAAACTGACTATGGCTACACCTTC. Its translation is CASSPKTDYGYTF.

V usage is TRBV5-1 and J usage is TRBJ1-1, with no clear D. This CDR3 is built from 16 residues. Germline CDR1 SGHRS, CDR2 YFSETQ. Trimming took off 0 bases at V and 3 bases at J, with 15 bases between the two ends. CDR3 residues: CASSLGGSSLHTEAFF. In nucleotides, the CDR3 is TGCGCCAGCAGCTTGGGCGGAAGCAGCCTCCACACTGAAGCTTTCTTT.

This clone has more than one count but fewer than ten. The chain has TRBV28 and TRBJ1-6; 8 bases are shared with TRBD1. CDR1 is MDHEN and CDR2 is SYDVKM in the germline V gene. V was clipped by 9 bases and J by 10 bases; unmatched bases: 8. This CDR3 is 13 amino acids long. This chain's CDR3 is CASRTGWGSPLHF. CDR3 nucleotide sequence: TGTGCCAGTCGGACAGGGTGGGGGTCACCCCTCCACTTT.

V gene TRBV7-2 combines with J gene TRBJ2-4; D might be TRBD2 (7 bases). The CDR3 runs 18 residues. CDR1 and CDR2 from the germline V gene are SGHTA and FQGNSA. V lost 5 bases and J 0 bases, leaving 20 bases between the germline ends. This chain's CDR3 is CASSRVGGGALAKNIQYF. CDR3 DNA sequence: TGTGCCAGCAGCCGGGTCGGAGGGGGGGCTTTAGCCAAAAACATTCAGTACTTC.

This clone was seen a handful of times. The chain combines TRBV30 with TRBJ2-2; D possibly corresponds to TRBD1 (5 bases). The CDR3 has 14 amino acids. Germline CDR1 reads GTSNPN; CDR2 reads SVGIG (reference sequence). With 3 bases removed from V and 5 bases from J, the gap between germline ends came to 13 bases. This CDR3 reads CAWRPLGPTGELFF. CDR3 DNA sequence: TGTGCCTGGAGGCCGCTGGGGCCTACCGGGGAGCTGTTTTTT. The full variable domain, rest sourced from reference TRBV30 and TRBJ2-2, is SQTIHQWPATLVQPVGSPLSLECTVEGTSNPNLYWYRQAAGRGLQLLFYSVGIGQISSEVPQNLSASRPQDRQFILSSKKLLLSDSGFYLCAWRPLGPTGELFFGEGSRLTVL.

This clone was observed a handful of times. The chain carries TRBV5-6 and TRBJ2-4, with 10 bases that match TRBD1. Germline V gene lookup returns CDR1 SGHDT and CDR2 YYEEEE. V lost 3 bases to trimming and J lost 9 bases; unmatched junction nucleotides: 12. The CDR3 has 16 residues. The CDR3 here is CASSSESRDRGGIQYF. Here the CDR3 DNA reads TGTGCCAGCAGCTCCGAGTCCCGGGACAGGGGCGGCATTCAGTACTTC.

This clone was detected only a few times. The V call is TRBV12-3 or TRBV12-4, the J call TRBJ2-5; D unclear. The CDR3 is 12 amino acids. The V end lost 6 bases, the J end lost 5 bases, and 10 bases lay between the germline ends. The DNA for the CDR3 is TGTGCCAGCAGCCCTCGGTCGGAGACCCAGTACTTC. This gives the protein CASSPRSETQYF.

The chain joins TRBV5-1 to TRBJ1-1, with unresolved D. Germline V gene lookup returns CDR1 SGHRS and CDR2 YFSETQ. This CDR3 contains 14 residues. With 5 bases removed from V and 0 bases from J, the gap between germline ends came to 11 bases. The CDR3 reads CASRVGTMNTEAFF. CDR3 coding DNA: TGCGCCAGCAGGGTAGGAACTATGAACACTGAAGCTTTCTTT.

The gene calls are TRBV4-1 and TRBJ1-1, with D tentatively TRBD1 (5 bases). This CDR3 has 16 amino acids. The germline CDR1 and CDR2 sequences are MGHRA and YSYEKL. V shed 2 bases and J shed 5 bases, with 18 bases lying between them. DNA of the CDR3: TGCGCCAGCAGCCAAAGCCCTGCAGGGTTCGGAACTGAAGCTTTCTTT. Translation: CASSQSPAGFGTEAFF.

V is TRBV19 and J is TRBJ1-3; D is unresolved. This CDR3 is 15 amino acids long. Trimming cost V 5 bases and J 0 bases, with 11 bases left between them. CDR1 LNHDA and CDR2 SQIVND come from the germline V gene (reference sequence). DNA of the CDR3: TGTGCCAGTAGTCAATCCCCGGGCTCTGGAAACACCATATATTTT. It yields the protein CASSQSPGSGNTIYF.